The rows below give T cell receptor beta chains drawn from one sample of a study of blood T cell repertoires in COVID-19. Data came from immunoSEQ multiplex PCR; TCRdb stores just in-frame clones and leaves some out. The data contain about 310,000 clones, 75% to 90% of them singletons. The source material was PBMCs or T cells enriched from blood (not recorded which). The receptors here all came from a man younger than 45 who had recovered from COVID-19. Both conserved end residues are part of each CDR3. A D gene is named only where the DNA matches it firmly. The size entry is marked missing in some rows and otherwise reads once, few, many or a size class.

clone_size	v_call	cdr3_length	j_call	d_call	cdr3_nt	cdr3_aa
.	TRBV19	13	TRBJ2-7	TRBD1	TGTGCCAGTAGTATGACAGGGGGCTACGAGCAGTACTTC	CASSMTGGYEQYF
.	TRBV19	14	TRBJ2-3	TRBD2	TGTGCCAGTAGTATTAGCGGGGGGCTGAATACGCAGTATTTT	CASSISGGLNTQYF
.	TRBV11-2	14	TRBJ2-2	.	TGTGCCAGCAGCCCGGGGACTGACACCGGGGAGCTGTTTTTT	CASSPGTDTGELFF
.	TRBV2	14	TRBJ2-7	TRBD2	TGTGCCAGCAAGGACCAGCGGGGTTCCTACGAGCAGTACTTC	CASKDQRGSYEQYF
.	TRBV18	13	TRBJ1-1	.	TGTGCCAGCTCTGGGCAGACCGACACTGAAGCTTTCTTT	CASSGQTDTEAFF
.	TRBV9	13	TRBJ1-2	.	TGTGCCAGCAGCGCCGGGGGGCGCGATGGCTACACCTTC	CASSAGGRDGYTF
.	TRBV7-9	17	TRBJ2-5	.	TGTGCCAGCAGCTTAGCGCTAGTCCTCGGGCTAGCGGAGACCCAGTACTTC	CASSLALVLGLAETQYF
.	TRBV10-3	18	TRBJ2-2	TRBD2	TGTGCCATCAGTGAAGGGACTAGCGGGGGGGCCTGGACCGGGGAGCTGTTTTTT	CAISEGTSGGAWTGELFF
.	TRBV4-2	18	TRBJ2-2	TRBD2	TGTGCCAGCAGCCACAAACAACTAGCGGGGGGCCCGACCGGGGAGCTGTTTTTT	CASSHKQLAGGPTGELFF
.	TRBV11-2	17	TRBJ2-1	.	TGTGCCAGCAGCTCTTCCCAGGGCGATAGCTCCTACAATGAGCAGTTCTTC	CASSSSQGDSSYNEQFF
.	TRBV20-1	13	TRBJ2-3	.	TGCAGTGCTAGTTCGGGATACACAGATACGCAGTATTTT	CSASSGYTDTQYF
.	TRBV6-9	14	TRBJ1-3	TRBD1	TGTGCCAGCAGTTACGTACAGGGGGTTAACACCATATATTTT	CASSYVQGVNTIYF
.	TRBV7-9	13	TRBJ1-2	.	TGTGCCAGCAGCATGGCATCTAACTATGGCTACACCTTC	CASSMASNYGYTF
.	TRBV30	13	TRBJ2-7	.	TGTGCCTGGAGTCAAGGGGCCTCCTACGAGCAGTACTTC	CAWSQGASYEQYF
once	TRBV19	13	TRBJ1-1	.	TGTGCCAGTAGCCCCGGGAGGAGCACTGAAGCTTTCTTT	CASSPGRSTEAFF
.	TRBV5-4	15	TRBJ2-1	.	TGTGCCAGCAGCTCCGACCTGGCGGGGTACAATGAGCAGTTCTTC	CASSSDLAGYNEQFF
.	TRBV11-2	15	TRBJ2-5	TRBD1	TGTGCCAGCAGTCTCGAGGGGGCTATTCAAGAGACCCAGTACTTC	CASSLEGAIQETQYF
.	TRBV12-3/TRBV12-4	13	TRBJ2-1	TRBD1	TGTGCCAGCAGTCCCTTTGACAGGGGGCTAAAGTTCTTC	CASSPFDRGLKFF
.	TRBV5-5	14	TRBJ1-4	.	TGTGCCAGCAGCCCAGGGTCGGCTAATGAAAAACTGTTTTTT	CASSPGSANEKLFF
.	TRBV11-1	15	TRBJ1-6	.	TGTGCCAGCAGGCTAAGCCGGGAGCCTTATTCACCCCTCCACTTT	CASRLSREPYSPLHF
.	TRBV5-1	14	TRBJ1-3	.	TGCGCCAGCAGCTTGGAAAACAGGGGAAACACCATATATTTT	CASSLENRGNTIYF
few	TRBV13	15	TRBJ2-2	.	TGTGCCAGCAGTGGGTGGAGGTTGAACACCGGGGAGCTGTTTTTT	CASSGWRLNTGELFF
few	TRBV15	14	TRBJ2-1	.	TGTGCCACCACTACAGGAGCATCCTACAATGAGCAGTTCTTC	CATTTGASYNEQFF
once	TRBV5-3	19	TRBJ2-2	TRBD1	TGTGCCAGAAGCCTTGGGGGGACAGGGGGCTTCGCGAACACCGGGGAGCTGTTTTTT	CARSLGGTGGFANTGELFF
.	TRBV3-1/TRBV3-2	18	TRBJ1-2	TRBD1	TGTGCCAGCAGCCAAGATAGCCCCTACAGGGGGATTGGCTATGGCTACACCTTC	CASSQDSPYRGIGYGYTF
.	TRBV9	14	TRBJ2-3	TRBD2	TGTGCCAGCAGCCCGGGACTAGCGGAGAATACGCAGTATTTT	CASSPGLAENTQYF
.	TRBV7-8	15	TRBJ2-3	.	TGTGCCAGCAGCTTAGCGAGCCGGGGCACAGATACGCAGTATTTT	CASSLASRGTDTQYF
.	TRBV6-2/TRBV6-3	20	TRBJ1-2	.	TGTGCCAGCAACCCCCAAACACGAGGGAGCGGGGCTGCTTTTAACTATGGCTACACCTTC	CASNPQTRGSGAAFNYGYTF
.	TRBV5-1	18	TRBJ2-2	TRBD1	TGCGCCAGCAGCCCGGATGGGGTTGGGACAGGGGACACCGGGGAGCTGTTTTTT	CASSPDGVGTGDTGELFF
.	TRBV27	13	TRBJ2-2	.	TGTGCCAGCAGTTTATTATCGAGGGGGGAGCTGTTTTTT	CASSLLSRGELFF
.	TRBV18	14	TRBJ2-5	TRBD1	TGTGCCAGCTCAGGACAGGCTGGGGGAGAGACCCAGTACTTC	CASSGQAGGETQYF
.	TRBV12-3/TRBV12-4	12	TRBJ1-1	TRBD1	TGTGCCAGCAGCAGGACAGGGCCTGAAGCTTTCTTT	CASSRTGPEAFF
.	TRBV7-9	15	TRBJ1-1	TRBD1	TGTGCCAGCAGCTTTAAGGGGGCTGTGGGAACTGAAGCTTTCTTT	CASSFKGAVGTEAFF
.	TRBV7-2	14	TRBJ1-2	.	TGTGCCAGCAGCTTGGGGGGTCGGGACTATGGCTACACCTTC	CASSLGGRDYGYTF
.	TRBV6-1	15	TRBJ1-1	.	TGTGCCAGCAGTGAAACCCCCCGGGGGAACACTGAAGCTTTCTTT	CASSETPRGNTEAFF
.	TRBV27	15	TRBJ2-5	.	TGTGCCAGCAGTTTCAGTCGACTACGCCCGGAGACCCAGTACTTC	CASSFSRLRPETQYF
once	TRBV5-1	14	TRBJ2-7	TRBD1	TGCGCCAGCAGCTCGACAGGGCTCGGCTACGAGCAGTACTTC	CASSSTGLGYEQYF
.	TRBV10-3	18	TRBJ2-1	TRBD2	TGTGCCATCACCGATCGGCTAGCGGGGGGGTGGTCCTACAATGAGCAGTTCTTC	CAITDRLAGGWSYNEQFF
.	TRBV14	18	TRBJ1-1	.	TGTGCCAGCAGCCAAGGTGCAAAAGGTTCTCGCGGGGGTACTGAAGCTTTCTTT	CASSQGAKGSRGGTEAFF
.	TRBV19	13	TRBJ1-3	.	TGTGCCAGTAGTATGGGCCTGGCTGGCACCATATATTTT	CASSMGLAGTIYF
many	TRBV6-4	16	TRBJ1-6	TRBD1	TGTGCCAGCAGTGACTCCTCGGGACAGGGGAATTCACCCCTCCACTTT	CASSDSSGQGNSPLHF
.	TRBV19	17	TRBJ2-6	TRBD1	TGTGCCACTTCCAGACAGGGGCCCCTCTCTGGGGCCAACGTCCTGACTTTC	CATSRQGPLSGANVLTF
.	TRBV15	16	TRBJ2-1	TRBD2	TGTGCCACCAGCAGTCCTGGGGGGGAATTGGGAAATGAGCAGTTCTTC	CATSSPGGELGNEQFF
.	TRBV19	14	TRBJ2-4	.	TGTGCCAGTAGTATCGCAGGGGCCAAAAACATTCAGTACTTC	CASSIAGAKNIQYF
few	TRBV6-4	15	TRBJ2-1	TRBD2	TGTGCCAGCAGTGCCGGACTAGCGGGGCCCAAGGAGCAGTTCTTC	CASSAGLAGPKEQFF
.	TRBV7-9	12	TRBJ1-2	.	TGTGCCAGCAGCTTAGACTTCTATGGCTACACCTTC	CASSLDFYGYTF
.	TRBV2	11	TRBJ1-2	.	TGTGCCAGCAGCCCGGACAGCCACTACACCTTC	CASSPDSHYTF
.	TRBV6-5	13	TRBJ1-2	.	TGTGCCAGCAGAAACCAGGGTGGGGATGGCTACACCTTC	CASRNQGGDGYTF
.	TRBV7-9	15	TRBJ2-1	.	TGTGCCAGCAGCCGACACCGGGACATGTTCAATGAGCAGTTCTTC	CASSRHRDMFNEQFF
.	TRBV2	14	TRBJ1-1	.	TGTGCCAGCAGTGATGGTCGTAGGAACACTGAAGCTTTCTTT	CASSDGRRNTEAFF
.	TRBV7-2	14	TRBJ1-6	TRBD1	TGTGCCAGCAGCCTTACAGGGGTGAATTCACCCCTCCACTTT	CASSLTGVNSPLHF
.	TRBV6-5	16	TRBJ1-6	.	TGTGCCAGCAGTTACATCGTGGCAGAAGAAAATTCACCCCTCCACTTT	CASSYIVAEENSPLHF
.	TRBV7-3	14	TRBJ1-1	TRBD1	TGTGCCAGCAGCCCCGGGACAGTTGGGGCTGAAGCTTTCTTT	CASSPGTVGAEAFF
.	TRBV4-2	15	TRBJ1-5	TRBD1	TGTGCCAGCAGCCCGGACAGGGGGTATGGTCAGCCCCAGCATTTT	CASSPDRGYGQPQHF
.	TRBV5-1	17	TRBJ2-3	TRBD2	TGCGCCAGCAGCTTGGCAGGACTAGCGGGGAGGGCAGATACGCAGTATTTT	CASSLAGLAGRADTQYF